The present entry profiles one TCR beta chain with its context. Its antigen remains unknown. Produced via immunoSEQ multiplex PCR; TCRdb's table is partial and in-frame only. This sample has more than 70,000 clones, with 85% found just once. The CDR3 spans 13 residues. Germline V gene lookup returns CDR1 KGHSH and CDR2 LQKENI. V dropped 4 bases and J dropped 2 bases, with 9 bases sitting between them. This record comes from a study of OX40 agonist ivuxolimab in advanced cancers. On the study more broadly: Enrolled patients in dose escalation had cancers that were hepatocellular carcinoma, melanoma, renal cell or head and neck cancer. Three patients showed partial responses: one hepatocellular carcinoma and two cutaneous melanoma cases. General observations from the study: Antigen specificity of clonally expanded peripheral T cells was not established. Averaging showed that CD8+ T cells had more expanded clones than CD4+ did.

This TCR came from an adult with an advanced solid tumor such as melanoma, head and neck, liver or kidney cancer. This chain links TRBV18 with TRBJ2-7, with D tentatively TRBD1 (6 bases). The input for sequencing was CD4+ or CD8+ T cells sorted from blood, taken in a trial of the OX40 agonist ivuxolimab. The CDR3 region is CASSRQGTYEQYF. CDR3 nucleotide sequence: TGTGCCAGCTCACGGCAGGGGACCTACGAGCAGTACTTC.